The 12 T cell receptor beta chains given below trace back to one sample, sequenced in a study of regulatory T cells in long-lasting Graves disease. The sample's time point: newly diagnosed GD, antithyroid drugs for less than 3 months. PBMC-derived RNA was used for the TCR library. Construction of TCR beta libraries relied on iRepertoire HTBI primers and on Arm-PCR targeting CDR3 regions. TCRdb analysed the multiplex PCR reads with MiXCR anew, one entry per CDR3 protein. The sample records about 620,000 distinct CDR3 sequences, 15% to 20% being singletons. This sample was shared with a second study, whose subject was T cells in Graves' hyperthyroidism and ophthalmopathy.

The sequences come from peripheral blood mononuclear cells (PBMCs), collected at new diagnosis, from a patient treated with antithyroid drugs. The receptors stem from a woman under 40 with Graves disease.

Notes on this clonotype: One base away lies a much larger clone, so this may be a sequencing read error. This sequence joins TRBV5-1 and TRBJ1-2; D is undetermined. The CDR3 has 16 residues. Germline V lookup: CDR1 SGHRS, CDR2 YFSETQ. The V and J ends lost 1 base and 4 bases respectively, with 17 bases between them. CDR3 nucleotides: TGCGCCAGCAGCTTGAACGGCGGGAGACGGGGCTATGGCTACACCTTC. Translated: CASSLNGGRRGYGYTF.

This clonotype was seen ten or more times. The chain is built from TRBV11-2 and TRBJ2-7, with D maybe TRBD1 (5 bases). This CDR3 contains 14 residues. Germline V gene sequence: CDR1 SGHAT, CDR2 FQNNGV. V lost 7 bases and J lost 7, with 20 bases in between. The CDR3 DNA follows: TGTGCCAGCACCCGACAGATGGACCTAGGGGAGCAGTACTTC. Translated, it gives CASTRQMDLGEQYF.

J is TRBJ2-1 and V is TRBV5-1; TRBD1 aligns across 7 bases. The germline V gene encodes CDR1 SGHRS and CDR2 YFSETQ. This CDR3 is 13 amino acids long. The V gene end was trimmed by 7 bases and the J gene end by 5 bases; junction bases not matched to a gene: 6. The DNA for the CDR3 is TGCGCCAGCTCCAGACAGGGAGACAATGAGCAGTTCTTC. Translated: CASSRQGDNEQFF.

The chain recombines TRBV30 with TRBJ2-3; 9 nucleotides agree with TRBD1. This CDR3 contains 13 residues. Germline-derived CDR1 and CDR2 are GTSNPN and SVGIG (reference sequence). V shed 7 bases, J shed 2 bases, and the junction held 4 bases outside the gene matches. The CDR3 protein is CAYGTGTTDTQYF. CDR3 sequence (DNA): TGTGCCTATGGGACAGGGACCACAGATACGCAGTATTTT.

This clonotype was picked up many times. The rearrangement uses TRBV7-9 and TRBJ2-7; D call uncertain. The CDR3 spans 12 residues. Between the trimmed V and J ends, which lost 6 bases and 6 bases, there was a span of 12 bases. The V gene's germline CDR1 is SEHNR and CDR2 FQNEAQ (reference sequence). The CDR3 coding sequence is TGTGCCAGCAGTTCTACTTCGAGCGAGCAGTACTTC. This gives the protein CASSSTSSEQYF.

This clonotype occurred many times. The chain recombines TRBV12-3 or TRBV12-4 with TRBJ2-1, with D hard to call. The V end lost 6 bases, the J end lost 5 bases, and 14 bases lay between the germline ends. The CDR3 is 14 amino acids. DNA for the CDR3: TGTGCCAGCAGGGAGCTACTCATTAACAATGAGCAGTTCTTC. Protein product: CASRELLINNEQFF.

This clonotype was observed at least ten times. The rearrangement uses TRBV7-3 and TRBJ2-1; 14 positions agree with TRBD2. V dropped 8 bases and J dropped 5; count of bases not matched to a gene: 8. CDR1 is SGHTA, CDR2 FQGTGA, per germline. The CDR3 loop spans 16 amino acids. The CDR3 DNA reads as TGTGCCAGCTCCAGGACTAGCGGGAGGACCCACAATGAGCAGTTCTTC. Translated, it gives CASSRTSGRTHNEQFF.

This clonotype was seen at least ten times. The J gene is TRBJ2-5, the V gene TRBV11-1; D perhaps matches TRBD2 (5 bases). The length of the CDR3 is 13 residues. Deletions cut 5 bases from V and 5 bases from J, with 12 bases between. Germline V gene sequence: CDR1 SGHAT, CDR2 FQDESV (reference sequence). CDR3 sequence reads: CASSPGLRETQYF. CDR3 nucleotide sequence: TGTGCCAGCAGCCCCGGACTGAGGGAGACCCAGTACTTC.

The CDR3 protein is CASSTQGAAPRSTDTQYF. CDR3 in DNA: TGTGCCAGTAGCACACAGGGGGCCGCTCCTCGCTCCACAGATACGCAGTATTTT. V gene TRBV19 combines with J gene TRBJ2-3, with 9 bases aligning to TRBD1. The CDR3 sequence is 18 residues long. V lost 6 bases, J lost 2 bases, and 15 bases stayed unmatched. Germline V gives CDR1 LNHDA, CDR2 SQIVND (reference sequence). The variable domain in full, completed from reference TRBV19 and TRBJ2-3, reads DGGITQSPKYLFRKEGQNVTLSCEQNLNHDAMYWYRQDPGQGLRLIYYSQIVNDFQKGDIAEGYSVSREKKESFPLTVTSAQKNPTAFYLCASSTQGAAPRSTDTQYFGPGTRLTVL.

In this sample, this clonotype turned up many times. The genes are TRBV20-1 and TRBJ2-7, with 8 bases fitting TRBD1. CDR1 and CDR2 (germline): DFQATT, SNEGSKA (reference sequence). The CDR3 runs 13 residues. The trim removed 7 bases at V and 4 bases at J, leaving 9 bases unmatched. CDR3 amino acids: CSGLTGVAYEQYF. The CDR3 DNA reads as TGCAGTGGCCTGACAGGGGTAGCGTACGAGCAGTACTTC.

This clonotype was counted many times. V and J are TRBV19 and TRBJ1-1; D not resolved. The CDR3 extends over 14 amino acids. CDR1 and CDR2 from the germline V gene are LNHDA and SQIVND (reference sequence). V was trimmed by 0 bases and J by 5 bases, leaving 10 bases between them. The CDR3 nucleotides read TGTGCCAGTAGTATAGACAGCCCTGGTACTGAAGCTTTCTTT. It is translated as CASSIDSPGTEAFF.

This clonotype was found many times. This sequence joins TRBV27 and TRBJ1-1; D is uncertain. The CDR3 has 15 residues. Trimming left V 6 bases short and J 2 bases short, with 16 bases between. The V gene's germline CDR1 is MNHEY and CDR2 SMNVEV (reference sequence). CDR3 DNA sequence: TGTGCCAGCAGGCGGGAGGAAAGGCCCAACACTGAAGCTTTCTTT. Translating it yields CASRREERPNTEAFF.